A single sample is the source of the 11 T cell receptor beta chains below, sequenced in a study of Ad26.COV2.S vaccination and SARS-CoV-2 variants (dated by TCRdb to the early 2020s). Taken with the paper, the label for treatment or condition translates to: 15 to 20 received Ad26.COV2.S at low or high dose, single or two shots; 5 received placebo; per-sample allocation not given. For vaccine and placebo recipients, repertoires were sequenced using samples collected on day 63 after the first injection. Receptors were amplified or captured by the immunoSEQ multiplex PCR assay. In its TCRdb copy, this immuneACCESS table keeps in-frame sequences only and misses some clones. Where compared with another copy, unresolved V genes explain less than half of these, and the others have no known cause. Counted in this sample were about 410,000 clones; around 93% of them appeared once. The top ten clones comprise more than 1.5% of the sample.

This sample comprised peripheral blood, obtained in a trial of Ad26.COV2.S vaccine versus placebo. These receptors were taken from a person aged 18-65 years who received the Ad26.COV2.S COVID-19 vaccine or a placebo.

This clone was recorded once. The chain links TRBV4-3 to TRBJ1-5; TRBD1 is a possible D gene (5 bases). This CDR3 has 17 amino acids. Germline-derived CDR1 and CDR2 are LGHNA and YSLEER. Trimming removed 0 bases at V and 4 bases at J, with 16 bases between. Written as DNA, the CDR3 is TGCGCCAGCAGCCAAGACCGGGACCTTCTCATGAATCAGCCCCAGCATTTT. Translation gives CASSQDRDLLMNQPQHF.

This chain links TRBV24-1 with TRBJ1-2; D might be TRBD1 (5 bases). The CDR3 is made up of 15 amino acids. Trimming removed 6 bases from V and 5 bases from J, with 18 bases in between. The V gene's germline CDR1 is KGHDR and CDR2 SFDVKD. This CDR3 reads CATSSSGEVYYGYTF. The CDR3 DNA follows: TGTGCCACCAGTTCATCGGGGGAGGTTTATTATGGCTACACCTTC.

The genes are TRBV3-1 (or the pseudogene TRBV3-2) and TRBJ1-1; no clear D. Trimming took 1 base from V and 3 from J, leaving 6 bases between them. Germline CDR1 reads LGHDT; CDR2 reads YNNKEL (reference sequence). The length of the CDR3 is 13 residues. DNA for the CDR3: TGTGCCAGCAGCCAAGTGACCTACACTGAAGCTTTCTTT. This translates into CASSQVTYTEAFF.

This chain uses TRBV18 with TRBJ2-5; either TRBD1 or TRBD2 may fit D (6 bases each). V dropped 5 bases and J dropped 2 bases, with 15 bases sitting between them. The CDR3 has 15 amino acids. From germline, CDR1 is KGHSH and CDR2 LQKENI. The CDR3 nucleotides read TGTGCCAGCTCATCAATGAAGGGGGGACAAGAGACCCAGTACTTC. It encodes CASSSMKGGQETQYF.

In its sample, this clone was seen once. The chain uses TRBV19 and TRBJ2-7; either TRBD1 or TRBD2 may fit D (6 bases each). This CDR3 is built from 14 residues. Germline loops: CDR1 LNHDA, CDR2 SQIVND (reference sequence). V was shortened by 3 bases and J by 2 bases, with 11 bases between the two germline ends. The CDR3 loop reads CASSMGGTTYEQYF. CDR3 sequence (DNA): TGTGCCAGTAGTATGGGGGGCACAACCTACGAGCAGTACTTC.

This chain links TRBV11-3 with TRBJ2-1; 13 positions match TRBD2. V gave up 6 bases and J gave up 10 bases; unmatched junction bases: 6. This CDR3 is built from 14 residues. The germline CDR1 and CDR2 sequences are SGHNT and YENEEA. DNA of the CDR3: TGTGCCAGCAGTACTAGCGGGGGGGCATACGAGCAGTTCTTC. This sequence encodes CASSTSGGAYEQFF.

The chain joins TRBV4-3 to TRBJ2-3; D is perhaps TRBD2 (6 bases). This CDR3 has 14 residues. CDR1 and CDR2 from the germline V gene are LGHNA and YSLEER. V shed 0 bases and J shed 6 bases, with 10 bases lying between them. For the CDR3, the DNA is TGCGCCAGCAGCCAAGAGCGGGGCCCGGATACGCAGTATTTT. This gives the protein CASSQERGPDTQYF.

The gene calls are TRBV3-1 (or the pseudogene TRBV3-2) and TRBJ2-1; 9 bases are shared with TRBD2. Trimming removed 0 bases from V and 9 bases from J; junction bases left unmatched: 9. This CDR3 has 16 residues. The germline CDR1 and CDR2 sequences are LGHDT and YNNKEL (reference sequence). The CDR3 DNA reads TGTGCCAGCAGCCAAGAGGGCGGGGGGGCACACAGTGAGCAGTTCTTC. Translated, it gives CASSQEGGGAHSEQFF.

This clone was detected only once. This chain joins TRBV7-2 and TRBJ2-5, with 9 bases matching TRBD1. Germline CDR1 is SGHTA and CDR2 is FQGNSA. The J segment lost 7 bases and the V segment lost 4 bases, leaving 10 bases of the junction unmatched. The CDR3 totals 15 residues. CDR3 coding DNA: TGTGCCAGCAGCTGGGGGACAGGGACCAGAGGGACCCAGTACTTC. Protein: CASSWGTGTRGTQYF. The full variable domain, in which reference TRBV7-2 and TRBJ2-5 provide the parts outside the CDR3, is GAGVSQSPSNKVTEKGKDVELRCDPISGHTALYWYRQSLGQGLEFLIYFQGNSAPDKSGLPSDRFSAERTGGSVSTLTIQRTQQEDSAVYLCASSWGTGTRGTQYFGPGTRLLVL.

The chain recombines TRBV11-2 with TRBJ1-1, with D possibly matching TRBD1 (5 bases). The CDR3 runs to 16 residues. Germline lookup yields CDR1 SGHAT and CDR2 FQNNGV. Trimming shortened V by 6 bases and J by 0 bases, and 17 bases separated the two germline ends. CDR3 amino acids: CASRHPGRRMNTEAFF. The CDR3 coding sequence is TGTGCCAGCAGACACCCGGGACGACGGATGAACACTGAAGCTTTCTTT.

The V and J genes are TRBV28 and TRBJ2-4; D unresolved. Germline V gene lookup returns CDR1 MDHEN and CDR2 SYDVKM. The CDR3 extends over 14 amino acids. Deletions cut 3 bases from V and 2 bases from J, with 8 bases between. The CDR3: CASSFGGTKNIQYF. Here the CDR3 DNA reads TGTGCCAGCAGTTTCGGCGGTACCAAAAACATTCAGTACTTC.